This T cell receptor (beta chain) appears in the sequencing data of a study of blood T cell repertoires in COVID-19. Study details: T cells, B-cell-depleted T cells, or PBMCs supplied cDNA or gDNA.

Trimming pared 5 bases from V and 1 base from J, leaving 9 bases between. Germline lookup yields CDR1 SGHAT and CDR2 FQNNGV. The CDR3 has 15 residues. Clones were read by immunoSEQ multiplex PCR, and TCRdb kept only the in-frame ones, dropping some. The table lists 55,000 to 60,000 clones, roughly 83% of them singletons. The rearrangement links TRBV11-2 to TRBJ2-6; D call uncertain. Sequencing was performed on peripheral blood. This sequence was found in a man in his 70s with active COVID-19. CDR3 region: CASSLGGSGANVLTF. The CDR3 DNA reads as TGTGCCAGCAGCCTCGGCGGATCTGGGGCCAACGTCCTGACTTTC. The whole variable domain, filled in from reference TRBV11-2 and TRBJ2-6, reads EAGVAQSPRYKIIEKRQSVAFWCNPISGHATLYWYQQILGQGPKLLIQFQNNGVVDDSQLPKDRFSAERLKGVDSTLKIQPAKLEDSAVYLCASSLGGSGANVLTFGAGSRLTVL.